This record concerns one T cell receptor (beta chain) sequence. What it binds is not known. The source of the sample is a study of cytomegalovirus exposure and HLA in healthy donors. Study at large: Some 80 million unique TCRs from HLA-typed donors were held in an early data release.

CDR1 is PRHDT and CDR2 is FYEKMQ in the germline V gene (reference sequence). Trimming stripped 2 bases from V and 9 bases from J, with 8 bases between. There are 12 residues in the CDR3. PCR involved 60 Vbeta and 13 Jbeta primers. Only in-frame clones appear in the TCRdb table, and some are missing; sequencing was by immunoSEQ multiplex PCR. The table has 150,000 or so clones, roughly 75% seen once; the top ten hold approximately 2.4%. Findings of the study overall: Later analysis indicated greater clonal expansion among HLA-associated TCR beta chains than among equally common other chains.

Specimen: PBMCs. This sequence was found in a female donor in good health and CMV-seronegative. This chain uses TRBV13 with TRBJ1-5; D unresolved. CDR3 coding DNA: TGTGCCAGCAGCTTACTTCCGGGGCCCCAGCATTTT. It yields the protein CASSLLPGPQHF.